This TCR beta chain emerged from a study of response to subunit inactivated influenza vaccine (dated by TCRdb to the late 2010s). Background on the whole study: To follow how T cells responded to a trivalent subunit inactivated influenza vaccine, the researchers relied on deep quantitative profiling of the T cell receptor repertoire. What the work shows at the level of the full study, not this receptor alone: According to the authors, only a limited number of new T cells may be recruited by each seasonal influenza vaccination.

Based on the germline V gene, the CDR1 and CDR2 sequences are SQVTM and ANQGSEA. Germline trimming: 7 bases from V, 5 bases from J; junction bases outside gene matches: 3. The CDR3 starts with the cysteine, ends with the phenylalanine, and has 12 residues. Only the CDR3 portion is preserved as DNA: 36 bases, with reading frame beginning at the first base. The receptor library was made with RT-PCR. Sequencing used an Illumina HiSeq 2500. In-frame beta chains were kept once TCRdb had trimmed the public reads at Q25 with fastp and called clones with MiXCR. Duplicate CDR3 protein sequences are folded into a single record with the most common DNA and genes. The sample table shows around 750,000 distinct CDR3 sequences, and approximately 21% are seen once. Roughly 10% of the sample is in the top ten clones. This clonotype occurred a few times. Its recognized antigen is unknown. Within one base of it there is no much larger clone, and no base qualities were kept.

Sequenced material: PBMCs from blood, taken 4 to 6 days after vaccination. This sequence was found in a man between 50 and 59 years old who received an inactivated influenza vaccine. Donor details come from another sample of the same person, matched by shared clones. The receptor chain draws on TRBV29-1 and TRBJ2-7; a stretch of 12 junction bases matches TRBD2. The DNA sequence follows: TGCAGCGGAAGGACTAGCGGGAACGAGCAGTACTTC. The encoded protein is CSGRTSGNEQYF.